This T cell receptor (beta chain) is from a study of T cells in women clearing cervical HPV infection. CDR1 and CDR2 (germline): SGHDN, FVKESK. The CDR3 consists of 13 residues. V trimming: 4 bases; J trimming: 6 bases; junction bases outside the gene matches: 4. A word on this clone: The read halts 3 residues ahead of the CDR3 end, with the missing end drawn from the germline J gene.

TCRdb's table, derived via immunoSEQ multiplex PCR, lists solely in-frame clones and lacks some. Recorded here are some 30,000 clones; the top ten clones represent 6.5% to 9%. The source of this sequence is a woman aged 18 to 75 with a cervical HPV16 infection that either progressed to CIN3+ or cleared (not recorded which). The sequenced sample consisted of blood buffy coat. The rearrangement links TRBV14 to TRBJ2-3, with 7 bases identical to TRBD1. The part of the CDR3 DNA that was read is TGTGCCAGCAGCCCGGACAGGAGGGATACG. Its protein is CASSPDRRDT. Given in full, the CDR3 is CASSPDRRDTQYF. Drawing the rest from reference TRBV14 and TRBJ2-3, the complete variable domain is EAGVTQFPSHSVIEKGQTVTLRCDPISGHDNLYWYRRVMGKEIKFLLHFVKESKQDESGMPNNRFLAERTGGTYSTLKVQPAELEDSGVYFCASSPDRRDTQYFGPGTRLTVL.